This T cell receptor beta chain was sequenced for a study of identical twins. This clonotype came up a few times. What it recognizes is unknown. General study findings and limits: For cord blood, abundant beta clonotypes had fewer insertions, unlike memory repertoires, which showed none. Beta out-of-frame sequences displayed a weaker excess of sharing between twins.

TCRdb analysed the 5' RACE reads with MiXCR anew, one entry per CDR3 protein. The profile shows around 1.7 million distinct CDR3 sequences, around 33% of them singletons. This clonotype originated in a newborn girl in good health. What was sequenced was cord blood.

Here the CDR3 DNA reads TGTGCCAGCTCACCACAGACAGGGCAAACGGGGGTCTACAATGAGCAGTTCTTC. Encoded protein: CASSPQTGQTGVYNEQFF. The J gene is TRBJ2-1, the V gene TRBV18; TRBD1 might be the D (7 bases). V was shortened by 1 base and J by 3 bases, with 19 bases between the two germline ends. The CDR3 sequence is 18 residues long. In germline, CDR1 is KGHSH, CDR2 LQKENI.